One sample yielded the 18 T cell receptor beta chains listed below, sequenced in a study of blood T cells in healthy people across ages. Alongside a J-beta primer mix, a sample-barcoded 5' primer served in a second PCR lasting 7 to 11 cycles. A single record per CDR3 protein comes from TCRdb applying MiXCR to the 5' RACE reads. Of 600,000 to 850,000 distinct CDR3 sequences in the sample, around a quarter were seen once. These data were also reused for a study on T cells of mothers and their children.

Specimen: blood. The source of these receptors is a boy between 10 and 17 years old in good health.

This rearrangement joins TRBV28 to TRBJ2-3; the match to TRBD2 covers 7 bases. Per germline, CDR1 MDHEN and CDR2 SYDVKM. With 1 base clipped from V and 5 bases from J, the junction kept 3 bases outside the gene matches. This CDR3 region has 14 residues. Here the CDR3 DNA reads TGTGCCAGCAGTTTATCCCGGGAGGAAGATACGCAGTATTTT. As protein: CASSLSREEDTQYF.

This chain connects TRBV11-2 to TRBJ2-7; D is uncertain. Germline V CDR1 and CDR2: SGHAT, FQNNGV. The V gene lost 5 bases and the J gene lost 6 bases, with 8 bases spanning the gap. The CDR3 loop spans 11 amino acids. In nucleotides, the CDR3 is TGTGCCAGCAGCGTAAACATCGAGCAGTACTTC. Protein: CASSVNIEQYF.

This clonotype was observed a few times. The J gene is TRBJ1-2, the V gene TRBV4-2, with no clear D. Trimming removed 0 bases from V and 3 bases from J, with 8 bases in between. The CDR3 has 14 residues. Germline CDR1 is LGHNA and CDR2 is YNFKEQ. The chain's CDR3 is CASSQEAVDYGYTF. The CDR3 DNA reads TGTGCCAGCAGCCAAGAAGCCGTGGACTATGGCTACACCTTC.

The chain carries TRBV7-9 and TRBJ1-4; D ambiguous. Germline CDR1 is SEHNR and CDR2 is FQNEAQ (reference sequence). Trimming pared 1 base from V and 7 bases from J, leaving 7 bases between. The CDR3 consists of 13 residues. CDR3 protein: CASSLGWSEKLFF. DNA of the CDR3: TGTGCCAGCAGCTTAGGCTGGTCTGAAAAACTGTTTTTT.

The chain employs TRBV28 and TRBJ2-7; 11 nucleotides match TRBD2. The V and J ends lost 5 bases and 5 bases, in that order; junction bases with no gene match: 8. CDR1 and CDR2 (germline): MDHEN, SYDVKM. The CDR3 has 15 amino acids. The CDR3, as DNA: TGTGCCAGCAGTGTTAGCGGGAGGGCGGTCCACGAGCAGTACTTC. It yields the protein CASSVSGRAVHEQYF. Based on the CDR3 plus reference TRBV28 and TRBJ2-7, the full variable domain is DVKVTQSSRYLVKRTGEKVFLECVQDMDHENMFWYRQDPGLGLRLIYFSYDVKMKEKGDIPEGYSVSREKKERFSLILESASTNQTSMYLCASSVSGRAVHEQYFGPGTRLTVT.

This clonotype came up a few times. The chain employs TRBV27 and TRBJ2-5; 10 bases line up with TRBD2. Germline CDR1 reads MNHEY; CDR2 reads SMNVEV (reference sequence). With 5 bases clipped from V and 1 base from J, the junction kept 10 bases outside the gene matches. This CDR3 comprises 17 residues. The DNA of the CDR3 is TGTGCCAGCAGTCTAAGAGGACTAGCGGAAAGCCAAGAGACCCAGTACTTC. Translation: CASSLRGLAESQETQYF.

This rearrangement joins TRBV2 to TRBJ1-2, with D maybe TRBD1 (5 bases). Per the germline V gene, CDR1 is SNHLY and CDR2 is FYNNEI. The CDR3 runs 14 residues. V shed 6 bases and J shed 8 bases, with 19 bases lying between them. In nucleotides, the CDR3 is TGTGCCAGCAGCCCCAGACGGGACTTCTTAGGCTACACCTTC. It translates to CASSPRRDFLGYTF.

This clonotype turned up a few times. The V call is TRBV28, the J call TRBJ1-2; no firm D call. V lost 8 bases, J lost 6 bases, and 7 bases lay in between. CDR3 length equals 10 residues. Germline CDR1 MDHEN, CDR2 SYDVKM. CDR3 residues: CASQRHGYTF. The CDR3, as DNA: TGTGCCAGCCAACGGCATGGCTACACCTTC.

The gene calls are TRBV10-3 and TRBJ1-1; 7 nucleotides line up with TRBD1. Germline assignment: CDR1 ENHRY and CDR2 SYGVKD. J gave up 8 bases and V 1 base, and 4 bases lay outside the gene matches. The CDR3 length is 13 residues. CDR3 region: CAISEFGTEEAFF. In DNA, the CDR3 is TGTGCCATCAGTGAGTTTGGGACAGAGGAAGCTTTCTTT.

The sample holds a few counts of this clonotype. The rearrangement uses TRBV7-9 and TRBJ2-4, with D unresolved. Germline CDR1 is SEHNR and CDR2 is FQNEAQ (reference sequence). This CDR3 has 15 residues. The germline V and J ends were trimmed by 5 bases and 2 bases, with 13 bases remaining between them. CDR3 in DNA: TGTGCCAGCAGCACCGACGGACGTCCCAAAAACATTCAGTACTTC. Amino acids: CASSTDGRPKNIQYF.

The chain uses TRBV4-2 and TRBJ1-2; TRBD1 is a possible D gene (5 bases). Trimming took off 1 base at V and 4 bases at J, with 19 bases between the two ends. The germline CDR1 and CDR2 sequences are LGHNA and YNFKEQ. CDR3 size: 17 residues. The DNA of the CDR3 is TGTGCCAGCAGCCAAGGCCCCCGGGACGATGCTCTCTATGGCTACACCTTC. Its protein product is CASSQGPRDDALYGYTF.

This chain uses TRBV10-3 with TRBJ2-3, with 13 bases aligning to TRBD2. V gave up 4 bases and J gave up 6 bases; unmatched junction bases: 7. Germline CDR1 ENHRY, CDR2 SYGVKD. CDR3 length: 16 amino acids. The CDR3 nucleotides read TGTGCCATCAGTGCCGGACTAGCGGGAGTCGGGGATACGCAGTATTTT. Residues: CAISAGLAGVGDTQYF.

The chain joins TRBV6-5 to TRBJ2-3, with 10 bases aligning to TRBD2. The germline CDR1 and CDR2 sequences are MNHEY and SVGAGI. The CDR3 sequence is 14 residues long. The V and J ends lost 11 bases and 2 bases, in that order; junction bases with no gene match: 7. The CDR3 reads CAAAGTSDTDTQYF. CDR3 DNA sequence: TGTGCCGCGGCCGGGACTAGCGACACAGATACGCAGTATTTT.

This clonotype was found many times. The V gene is TRBV4-3, the J gene TRBJ2-3; D is possibly TRBD2 (6 bases). The CDR3 is 15 amino acids. The germline V gene has CDR1 LGHNA and CDR2 YSLEER. V dropped 3 bases and J dropped 5 bases, with 15 bases sitting between them. The CDR3 nucleotides read TGCGCCAGCAGCCAGGATCAGGACTACCAAGATACGCAGTATTTT. It encodes CASSQDQDYQDTQYF.

V is TRBV9 and J is TRBJ2-1; 15 bases match TRBD2. The CDR3 is 16 amino acids. Trimming at V came to 4 bases and at J to 10 bases, leaving 9 bases not matched to a gene. CDR1 and CDR2 (germline): SGDLS, YYNGEE. CDR3 bases: TGTGCCAGCAGCAGGACTAGCGGGAGGGGCTTCGGGGAGCAGTTCTTC. As protein: CASSRTSGRGFGEQFF.

This clonotype came up a few times. V gene TRBV14 combines with J gene TRBJ2-7, with TRBD1 matching 10 bases. Losses at the gene ends were 1 base for V and 6 bases for J; bases not matched to a gene: 3. Germline CDR1 and CDR2: SGHDN and FVKESK. This CDR3 comprises 14 residues. CDR3 sequence: CASSQAGTGAEQYF. For the CDR3, the DNA is TGTGCCAGCAGCCAAGCCGGGACAGGGGCCGAGCAGTACTTC.

The table lists this clonotype with a few counts. Germline is not matched at one junction end, which may reflect a read error. This chain joins TRBV2 and TRBJ1-2, with TRBD1 as a possible D gene (6 bases). Germline V lookup: CDR1 SNHLY, CDR2 FYNNEI. The CDR3 sequence is 11 residues long. The CDR3 nucleotides read TGCGCGAACAGGGATCTCTATGGCTACACCTTC. Its protein is CANRDLYGYTF. Based on the CDR3 plus reference TRBV2 and TRBJ1-2, the full variable domain is EPEVTQTPSHQVTQMGQEVILRCVPISNHLYFYWYRQILGQKVEFLVSFYNNEISEKSEIFDDQFSVERPDGSNFTLKIRSTKLEDSAMYFCANRDLYGYTFGSGTRLTVV.

In this sample, this clonotype turned up many times. The chain employs TRBV29-1 and TRBJ2-4, with 7 positions matching TRBD1. With 6 bases clipped from V and 10 bases from J, the junction kept 15 bases outside the gene matches. The CDR3 covers 14 residues. Germline V gene lookup returns CDR1 SQVTM and CDR2 ANQGSEA. The CDR3 bases are TGCAGCGTAGTTGGGACAGAGGATTATCGAATTCAGTACTTC. This sequence encodes CSVVGTEDYRIQYF.